A single sample is the source of the 12 T cell receptor beta chains below, sequenced in a study of blood T cell repertoires in COVID-19. Clones were sequenced by immunoSEQ multiplex PCR, and TCRdb holds only the in-frame ones, with some missing. The table records around 71,000 clones, approximately 85% of them present only once. Sequenced sample: peripheral blood. The receptors derive from a man of 80 years or more with acute or convalescent COVID-19.

This chain joins TRBV6-6 and TRBJ1-5; tentatively, D is TRBD1 (5 bases). The CDR3 covers 14 residues. Deletions cut 8 bases from V and 4 bases from J, with 15 bases between. Germline CDR1 reads MNHNY; CDR2 reads SVGAGI (reference sequence). The CDR3 bases are TGTGCCAGCCTGTCTGGGGCAGGGAATCAGCCCCAGCATTTT. This encodes CASLSGAGNQPQHF.

This clone was found once. V gene TRBV28 combines with J gene TRBJ2-1, with 9 bases aligning to TRBD2. V lost 4 bases and J lost 7; bases outside the gene matches: 11. Germline V gives CDR1 MDHEN, CDR2 SYDVKM. CDR3 size: 16 residues. As DNA, the CDR3 is TGTGCCAGCAGTTCCTCGAAGAGCGGGGGGATGAATGAGCAGTTCTTC. Its protein product is CASSSSKSGGMNEQFF.

The chain has TRBV7-6 and TRBJ2-5, with 9 bases identical to TRBD2. Looked up from germline, CDR1 is SGHVS and CDR2 is FNYEAQ. V was pared by 3 bases and J by 5 bases, with 16 bases of the junction left unmatched. CDR3 size: 18 residues. The CDR3 DNA follows: TGTGCCAGCAGCTTCAATTCGATCGCGGGAGGGCTCATGGAGACCCAGTACTTC. This gives the protein CASSFNSIAGGLMETQYF.

V and J are TRBV9 and TRBJ2-1, with D maybe TRBD1 (5 bases). V lost 0 bases to trimming and J lost 5 bases, with 12 bases between them. The CDR3 length is 15 residues. Germline V lookup: CDR1 SGDLS, CDR2 YYNGEE. CDR3 protein: CASSVGGQGNNEQFF. The DNA for the CDR3 is TGTGCCAGCAGCGTAGGGGGTCAGGGAAACAATGAGCAGTTCTTC.

The V call is TRBV28, the J call TRBJ2-3; D may be TRBD2 (6 bases). CDR1 and CDR2 (germline): MDHEN, SYDVKM. This CDR3 is 16 amino acids long. Between the trimmed V and J ends, which lost 6 bases and 3 bases, there was a span of 19 bases. The chain's CDR3 is CASSNPATSGTDTQYF. Here the CDR3 DNA reads TGTGCCAGCAGCAACCCAGCGACTAGTGGAACAGATACGCAGTATTTT.

The gene calls are TRBV7-8 and TRBJ2-1; 11 bases map to TRBD2. V shed 7 bases and J 6 bases; nucleotides not matched to a gene: 8. The CDR3 consists of 15 residues. Germline V CDR1 and CDR2: SGHVS, FQNEAQ. The CDR3 nucleotides read TGTGCCAGCAAAAAGGCCCTAGCGGGAGGCAATGAGCAGTTCTTC. It encodes CASKKALAGGNEQFF.

The chain carries TRBV28 and TRBJ2-2, with TRBD2 matching 11 bases. Germline V gene lookup returns CDR1 MDHEN and CDR2 SYDVKM. V was pared by 3 bases and J by 6 bases, with 12 bases of the junction left unmatched. The length of the CDR3 is 18 residues. The chain's CDR3 is CASSFGTSGPRVAGELFF. Here the CDR3 DNA reads TGTGCCAGCAGTTTCGGGACTAGCGGTCCGAGGGTCGCCGGGGAGCTGTTTTTT. Together with reference TRBV28 and TRBJ2-2, the CDR3 gives the full variable domain: DVKVTQSSRYLVKRTGEKVFLECVQDMDHENMFWYRQDPGLGLRLIYFSYDVKMKEKGDIPEGYSVSREKKERFSLILESASTNQTSMYLCASSFGTSGPRVAGELFFGEGSRLTVL.

The chain combines TRBV18 with TRBJ2-5; D gene ambiguous. Germline V gene sequence: CDR1 KGHSH, CDR2 LQKENI. The V and J ends lost 3 bases and 3 bases respectively, with 11 bases between them. CDR3 length equals 14 residues. CDR3 in amino acids: CASSPNRNEETQYF. Written as DNA, the CDR3 is TGTGCCAGCTCACCGAACAGAAACGAAGAGACCCAGTACTTC.

The V call is TRBV5-1, the J call TRBJ2-6; D possibly corresponds to TRBD1 (5 bases). This CDR3 spans 21 amino acids. Germline V gene lookup returns CDR1 SGHRS and CDR2 YFSETQ. Trimming removed 0 bases from V and 0 bases from J, with 22 bases in between. The CDR3 coding sequence is TGCGCCAGCAGCTTGGAGCAGGGTCCACTTCTTTGGAGCTCTGGGGCCAACGTCCTGACTTTC. Translation gives CASSLEQGPLLWSSGANVLTF.

This chain links TRBV3-1 (or the pseudogene TRBV3-2) with TRBJ1-2; D unresolved. CDR1 LGHDT and CDR2 YNNKEL come from the germline V gene (reference sequence). The CDR3 has 13 amino acids. V lost 2 bases and J lost 0, with 4 bases in between. The CDR3 here is CASSQRANYGYTF. CDR3 DNA sequence: TGTGCCAGCAGCCAAAGAGCTAACTATGGCTACACCTTC.

This chain joins TRBV11-3 and TRBJ2-5; TRBD2 might be the D (6 bases). Trimming took off 0 bases at V and 5 bases at J, with 16 bases between the two ends. Germline CDR1 and CDR2: SGHNT and YENEEA. This CDR3 spans 16 amino acids. CDR3 sequence: CASSLDPFGGAETQYF. The CDR3 coding sequence is TGTGCCAGCAGCTTAGATCCTTTCGGCGGGGCTGAGACCCAGTACTTC.

The V call is TRBV3-1 (or the pseudogene TRBV3-2), the J call TRBJ2-7, with D possibly matching TRBD1 (5 bases). Trimming pared 0 bases from V and 6 bases from J, leaving 15 bases between. The CDR3 loop spans 15 amino acids. Germline CDR1 LGHDT, CDR2 YNNKEL (reference sequence). The CDR3 region has the DNA TGTGCCAGCAGCCAAGATTTGGCAGGGTATAGCGAGCAGTACTTC. As protein: CASSQDLAGYSEQYF.